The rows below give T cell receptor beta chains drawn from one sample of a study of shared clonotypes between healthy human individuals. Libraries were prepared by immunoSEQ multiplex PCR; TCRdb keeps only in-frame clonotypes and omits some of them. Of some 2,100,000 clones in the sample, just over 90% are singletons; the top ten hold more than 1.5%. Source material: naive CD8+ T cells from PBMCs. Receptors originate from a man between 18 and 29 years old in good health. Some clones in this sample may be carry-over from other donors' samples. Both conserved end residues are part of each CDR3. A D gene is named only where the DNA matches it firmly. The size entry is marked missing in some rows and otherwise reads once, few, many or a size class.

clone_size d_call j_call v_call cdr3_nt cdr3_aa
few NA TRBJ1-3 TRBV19 TGTGCCAGTAACCGTAACCCGGGGGCGTCTGGAAACACCATATATTTT CASNRNPGASGNTIYF
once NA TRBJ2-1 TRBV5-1 TGCGCCAGCAGCTTGGAGGGGGCGCCCCTAGCGGCAGGGAATGAGCAGTTCTTC CASSLEGAPLAAGNEQFF
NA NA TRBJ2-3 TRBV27 TGTGCCAGCAGTCCACACACAGATACGCAGTATTTT CASSPHTDTQYF
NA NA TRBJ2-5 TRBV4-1 TGCGCCAGCAGCCAAGTGGGGGGGCCAGTCGTCGAGACCCAGTACTTC CASSQVGGPVVETQYF
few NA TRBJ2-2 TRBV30 TGTGCCTGGAGCCCGGGGGCAGGAGGGGAGCTGTTTTTT CAWSPGAGGELFF
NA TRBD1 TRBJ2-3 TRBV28 TGTGCCAGCAGTTTACGGACAGGGGGCGGAGATACGCAGTATTTT CASSLRTGGGDTQYF
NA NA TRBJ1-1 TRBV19 TGTGCCAGTAGTATATATGGGGGGTCTGAAGCTTTCTTT CASSIYGGSEAFF
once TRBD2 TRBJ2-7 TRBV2 TGTGCCAGCAGTCCGGGACTATTCTACGAGCAGTACTTC CASSPGLFYEQYF
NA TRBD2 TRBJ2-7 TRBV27 TGTGCCAGCAGTTCCCAATGGCTAGCGGGAGGGTACGAGCAGTACTTC CASSSQWLAGGYEQYF
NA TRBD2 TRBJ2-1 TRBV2 TGTGCCAGCAGTGAAGTTGCTAGCGGAAACAATGAGCAGTTCTTC CASSEVASGNNEQFF
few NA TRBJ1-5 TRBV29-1 TGCAGCGTTTTGGGGACGGACCCCTTCAATCAGCCCCAGCATTTT CSVLGTDPFNQPQHF
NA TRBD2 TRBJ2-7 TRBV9 TGTGCCAGCAGCGTAGCCCCCGGACTAGCGGGAGAAGGGTACGAGCAGTACTTC CASSVAPGLAGEGYEQYF
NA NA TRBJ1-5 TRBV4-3 TGCGCCAGCAGCCAAGACTGGGGGGGAGGACATAATCAGCCCCAGCATTTT CASSQDWGGGHNQPQHF
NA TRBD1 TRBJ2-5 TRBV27 TGTGCCAGCAGTTTTTCGGACAGGGACCCTCAAGAGACCCAGTACTTC CASSFSDRDPQETQYF
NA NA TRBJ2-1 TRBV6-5 TGTGCCAGCAGTTCCCGGGACGTAAGCAATGAGCAGTTCTTC CASSSRDVSNEQFF
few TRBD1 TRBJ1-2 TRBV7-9 TGTGCCAGCAGCCTCCGGGACAGCGAGTATGGCTACACCTTC CASSLRDSEYGYTF
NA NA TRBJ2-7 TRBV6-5 TGTGCCAGCAGTCCCTCCCCGGACGAGCAGTACTTC CASSPSPDEQYF
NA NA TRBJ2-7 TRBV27 TGTGCCAGCAGTTTATCGGCAGCGTCCTCCTACGAGCAGTACTTC CASSLSAASSYEQYF
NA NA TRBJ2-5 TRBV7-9 TGTGCCAGCAGCTTACGGCAGGGGTTAGAGACCCAGTACTTC CASSLRQGLETQYF
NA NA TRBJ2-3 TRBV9 TGTGCCAGCAGGGGGCCCCTCCCAGATACGCAGTATTTT CASRGPLPDTQYF
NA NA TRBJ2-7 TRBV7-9 TGTGCCAGCAGCTTAGCAGGCGAGCAGTACTTC CASSLAGEQYF
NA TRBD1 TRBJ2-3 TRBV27 TGTGCCAGCAGCTCCGACCGGGACAGTAGCACAGATACGCAGTATTTT CASSSDRDSSTDTQYF
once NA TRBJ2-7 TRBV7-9 TGTGCCAGCGAAGGGGGGCGAACAGGGTCCTCCTACGAGCAGTACTTC CASEGGRTGSSYEQYF
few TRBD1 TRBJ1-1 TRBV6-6 TGTGCCAGCAGGGGACAGCGAGCTTTCTTT CASRGQRAFF
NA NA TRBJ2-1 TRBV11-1 TGTGCCAGCAGCCAGTCAGACACCTTGCACAATGAGCAGTTCTTC CASSQSDTLHNEQFF
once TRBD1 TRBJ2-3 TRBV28 TGTGCCAGCAGTTTGGGACAGGGGGTCACAGATACGCAGTATTTT CASSLGQGVTDTQYF
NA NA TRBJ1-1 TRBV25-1 TGTGCCAGCAGTGACCGACTCACTGAAGCTTTCTTT CASSDRLTEAFF
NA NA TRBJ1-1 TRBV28 TGTGCCAGCAGGGGGATTGGGTGGGGAGCTTTCTTT CASRGIGWGAFF
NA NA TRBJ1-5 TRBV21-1 TGTGCCAGCAGCTTGGTCGGGGCCCCTGGGGATCAGCCCCAGCATTTT CASSLVGAPGDQPQHF
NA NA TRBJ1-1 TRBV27 TGTGCCAGCAGTTCCCCAACAGGACCCTGGTACACTGAAGCTTTCTTT CASSSPTGPWYTEAFF
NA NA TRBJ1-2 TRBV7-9 TGTGCCAGCAGCTTATTAGGTCAAGTCGGCAACTATGGCTACACCTTC CASSLLGQVGNYGYTF
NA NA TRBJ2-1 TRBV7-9 TGTGCCAGCAGCTTAGGGGGGGCTGGCCCGGCCTACAATGAGCAGTTCTTC CASSLGGAGPAYNEQFF
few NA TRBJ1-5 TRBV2 TGTGCCAGCAGTAGTTGGGCCCCTTATAGCAATCAGCCCCAGCATTTT CASSSWAPYSNQPQHF
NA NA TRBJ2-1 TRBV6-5 TGTGCCAGCAGGGGGTTCCACAATGAGCAGTTCTTC CASRGFHNEQFF
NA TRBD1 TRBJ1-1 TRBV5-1 TGCGCCAGCAGCTTGAGACAGGGTGGGCACACTGAAGCTTTCTTT CASSLRQGGHTEAFF
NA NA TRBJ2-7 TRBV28 TGTGCCAGCGGAGAAGCTGGGACCTCCTACGAGCAGTACTTC CASGEAGTSYEQYF
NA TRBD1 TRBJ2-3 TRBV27 TGTGCCAGCAGTACGGGACAGGGTGGGAGCACAGATACGCAGTATTTT CASSTGQGGSTDTQYF
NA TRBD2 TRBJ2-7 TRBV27 TGTGCCAGCAGCACCGGGACTAGGACCTACGAGCAGTACTTC CASSTGTRTYEQYF
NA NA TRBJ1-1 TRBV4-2 TGTGCCAGCAGCCAAGATCGTTATGAAGCTTTCTTT CASSQDRYEAFF
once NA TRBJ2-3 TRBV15 TGTGCCACCAGCAGAGATCCTGGGGTTCGGCCAGATACGCAGTATTTT CATSRDPGVRPDTQYF
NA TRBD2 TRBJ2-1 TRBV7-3 TGTGCCAGCAGCTTAAACGCCGGGACTAGCGGGAGACGGACTAACTACAATGAGCAGTTCTTC CASSLNAGTSGRRTNYNEQFF
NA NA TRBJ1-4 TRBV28 TGTGCCAGCAGACGAGCGGGAGGGAAACTGTTTTTT CASRRAGGKLFF
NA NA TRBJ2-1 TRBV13 TGTGCCAGCAGCCCGGGACCGCACCCCTACAATGAGCAGTTCTTC CASSPGPHPYNEQFF
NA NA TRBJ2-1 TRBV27 TGTGCCAGCAGTCTCTCCTTCCGGAGCTCCTACAATGAGCAGTTCTTC CASSLSFRSSYNEQFF
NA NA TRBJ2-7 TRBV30 TGTGCCTGGAGGAGTGGCGGCTCCTACGAGCAGTACTTC CAWRSGGSYEQYF
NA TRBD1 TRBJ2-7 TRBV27 TGTGCCAGCAGTATACGACAGGGGGCATACGAGCAGTACTTC CASSIRQGAYEQYF
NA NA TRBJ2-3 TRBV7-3 TGTGCCAGCAGCTCCCGGGCGGCCACAGATACGCAGTATTTT CASSSRAATDTQYF
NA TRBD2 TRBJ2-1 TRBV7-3 TGTGCCAGCAGCCCCCTTAAGTCTAGCGGGTCCAATGAGCAGTTCTTC CASSPLKSSGSNEQFF
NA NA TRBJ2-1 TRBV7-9 TGTGCCAGCAGCTTAGCCGGGACTCACTCCTACAATGAGCAGTTCTTC CASSLAGTHSYNEQFF
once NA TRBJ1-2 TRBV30 TGTGCCTGGAGCAGGGGCTCCGGTTTCGCTGGCTACACCTTC CAWSRGSGFAGYTF
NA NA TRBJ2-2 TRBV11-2 TGTGCCAGCAGCTCTTACAGGGAGGTCGGGGAGCTGTTTTTT CASSSYREVGELFF
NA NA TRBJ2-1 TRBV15 TGTGCCACCAGCAGAGATCGGGGTAACAATGAGCAGTTCTTC CATSRDRGNNEQFF
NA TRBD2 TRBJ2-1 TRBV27 TGTGCCAGCAGTCCCACCGGGACTAGCGGTTACAATGAGCAGTTCTTC CASSPTGTSGYNEQFF
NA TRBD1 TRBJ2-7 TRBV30 TGTGCCTGGAGTGTAGACAGGGGGTACGAGCAGTACTTC CAWSVDRGYEQYF
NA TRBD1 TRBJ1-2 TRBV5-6 TGTGCCAGCAGCTATGCAGGGGGAAACTATGGCTACACCTTC CASSYAGGNYGYTF
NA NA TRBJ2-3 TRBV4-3 TGCGCCAGCAGCCAAGGGGAGCGGTTCACAGATACGCAGTATTTT CASSQGERFTDTQYF
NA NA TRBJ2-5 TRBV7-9 TGTGCCAGCAGCTTTAAGCCCGGCGGGGAGACCCAGTACTTC CASSFKPGGETQYF